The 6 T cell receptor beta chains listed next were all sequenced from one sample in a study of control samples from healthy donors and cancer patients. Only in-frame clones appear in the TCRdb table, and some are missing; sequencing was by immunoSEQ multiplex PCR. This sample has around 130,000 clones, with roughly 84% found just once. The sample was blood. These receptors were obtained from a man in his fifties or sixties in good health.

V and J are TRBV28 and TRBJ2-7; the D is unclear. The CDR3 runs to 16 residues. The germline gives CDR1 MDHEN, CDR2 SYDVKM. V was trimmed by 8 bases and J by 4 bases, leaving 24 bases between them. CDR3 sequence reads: CASGETGSQSPYEQYF. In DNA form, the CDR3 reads TGTGCCAGCGGCGAAACCGGGTCCCAGTCCCCATACGAGCAGTACTTC.

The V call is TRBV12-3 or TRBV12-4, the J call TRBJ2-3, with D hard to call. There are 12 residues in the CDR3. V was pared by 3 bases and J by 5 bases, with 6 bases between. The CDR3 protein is CASSFVRDTQYF. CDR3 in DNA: TGTGCCAGCAGTTTCGTTAGAGATACGCAGTATTTT.

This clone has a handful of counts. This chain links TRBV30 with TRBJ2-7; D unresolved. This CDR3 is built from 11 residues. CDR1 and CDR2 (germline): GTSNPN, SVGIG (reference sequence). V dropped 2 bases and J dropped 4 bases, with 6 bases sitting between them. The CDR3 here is CAWSPAYEQYF. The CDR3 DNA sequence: TGTGCCTGGAGTCCAGCTTACGAGCAGTACTTC.

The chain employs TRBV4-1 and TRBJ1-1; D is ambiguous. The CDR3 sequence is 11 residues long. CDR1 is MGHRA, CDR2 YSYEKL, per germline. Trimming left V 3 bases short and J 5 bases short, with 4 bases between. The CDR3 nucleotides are TGCGCCAGCAGCCATCTGACTGAAGCTTTCTTT. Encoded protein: CASSHLTEAFF.

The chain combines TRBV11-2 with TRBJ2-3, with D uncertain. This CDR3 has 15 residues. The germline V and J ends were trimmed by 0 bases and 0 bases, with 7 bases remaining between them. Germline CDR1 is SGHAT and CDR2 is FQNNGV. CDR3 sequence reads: CASSLDGRSTDTQYF. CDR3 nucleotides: TGTGCCAGCAGCTTAGATGGTCGGAGCACAGATACGCAGTATTTT.

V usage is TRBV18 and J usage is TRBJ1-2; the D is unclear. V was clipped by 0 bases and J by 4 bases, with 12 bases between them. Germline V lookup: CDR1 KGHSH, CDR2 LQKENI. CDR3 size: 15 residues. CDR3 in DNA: TGTGCCAGCTCACCACCGGTGTACAGCCCCTATGGCTACACCTTC. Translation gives CASSPPVYSPYGYTF.